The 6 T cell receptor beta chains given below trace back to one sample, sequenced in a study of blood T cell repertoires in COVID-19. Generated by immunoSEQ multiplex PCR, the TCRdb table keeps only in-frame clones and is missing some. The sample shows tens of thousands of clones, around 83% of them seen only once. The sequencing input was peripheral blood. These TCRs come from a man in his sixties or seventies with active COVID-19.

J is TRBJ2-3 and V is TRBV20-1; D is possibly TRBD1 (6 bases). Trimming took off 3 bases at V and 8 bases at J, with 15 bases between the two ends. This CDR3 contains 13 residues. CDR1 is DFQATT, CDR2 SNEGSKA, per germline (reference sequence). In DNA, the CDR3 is TGCAGTGCTAGTGGGGGCCCCACCCCTACGCAGTATTTT. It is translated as CSASGGPTPTQYF.

The CDR3 DNA sequence: TGTGCCAGTAGTATAGGGGGACTGGGGATAAGGGAGACCCAGTACTTC. Translated: CASSIGGLGIRETQYF. V and J are TRBV19 and TRBJ2-5, with a tentative D call TRBD2 (6 bases). This CDR3 is built from 16 residues. Trimming shortened V by 1 base and J by 5 bases, and 17 bases separated the two germline ends. Germline assignment: CDR1 LNHDA and CDR2 SQIVND (reference sequence).

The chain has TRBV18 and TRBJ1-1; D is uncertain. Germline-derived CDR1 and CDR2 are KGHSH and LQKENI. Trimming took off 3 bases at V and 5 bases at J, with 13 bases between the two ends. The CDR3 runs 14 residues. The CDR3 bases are TGTGCCAGCTCACCCCGGGTTGGCTGGACTGAAGCTTTCTTT. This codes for CASSPRVGWTEAFF.

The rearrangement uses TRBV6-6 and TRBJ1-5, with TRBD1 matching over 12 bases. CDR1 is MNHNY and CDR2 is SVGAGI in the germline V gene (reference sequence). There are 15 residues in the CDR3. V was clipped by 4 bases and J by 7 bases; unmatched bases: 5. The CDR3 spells CASSSGTGGRQPQHF. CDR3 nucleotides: TGTGCCAGCAGTTCCGGGACAGGGGGCCGGCAGCCCCAGCATTTT.

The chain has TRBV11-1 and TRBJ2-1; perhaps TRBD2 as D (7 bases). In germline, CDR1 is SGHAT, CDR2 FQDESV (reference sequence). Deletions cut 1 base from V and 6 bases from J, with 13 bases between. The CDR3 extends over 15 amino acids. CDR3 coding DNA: TGTGCCAGCAGCTTAGACGCGGGGGCGGTCAATGAGCAGTTCTTC. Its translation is CASSLDAGAVNEQFF.

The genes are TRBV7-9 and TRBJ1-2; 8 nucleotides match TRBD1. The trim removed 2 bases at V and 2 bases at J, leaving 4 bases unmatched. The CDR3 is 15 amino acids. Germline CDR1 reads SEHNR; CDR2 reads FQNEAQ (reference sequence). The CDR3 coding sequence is TGTGCCAGCAGCTTAATCAGGGGGCCCAACTATGGCTACACCTTC. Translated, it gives CASSLIRGPNYGYTF.